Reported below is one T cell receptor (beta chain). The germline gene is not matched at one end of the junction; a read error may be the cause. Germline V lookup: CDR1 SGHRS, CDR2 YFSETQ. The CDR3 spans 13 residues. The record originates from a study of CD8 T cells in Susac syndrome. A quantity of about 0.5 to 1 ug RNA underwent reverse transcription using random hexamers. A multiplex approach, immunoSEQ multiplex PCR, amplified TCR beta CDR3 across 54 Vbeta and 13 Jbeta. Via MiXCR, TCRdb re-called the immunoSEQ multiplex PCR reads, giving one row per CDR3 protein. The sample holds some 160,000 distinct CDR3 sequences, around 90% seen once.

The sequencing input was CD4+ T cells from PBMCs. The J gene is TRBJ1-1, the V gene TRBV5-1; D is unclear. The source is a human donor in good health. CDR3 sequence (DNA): TGTGCCAGCAGCTTAACAAGGAACACTGAAGCTTTCTTT. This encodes CASSLTRNTEAFF.